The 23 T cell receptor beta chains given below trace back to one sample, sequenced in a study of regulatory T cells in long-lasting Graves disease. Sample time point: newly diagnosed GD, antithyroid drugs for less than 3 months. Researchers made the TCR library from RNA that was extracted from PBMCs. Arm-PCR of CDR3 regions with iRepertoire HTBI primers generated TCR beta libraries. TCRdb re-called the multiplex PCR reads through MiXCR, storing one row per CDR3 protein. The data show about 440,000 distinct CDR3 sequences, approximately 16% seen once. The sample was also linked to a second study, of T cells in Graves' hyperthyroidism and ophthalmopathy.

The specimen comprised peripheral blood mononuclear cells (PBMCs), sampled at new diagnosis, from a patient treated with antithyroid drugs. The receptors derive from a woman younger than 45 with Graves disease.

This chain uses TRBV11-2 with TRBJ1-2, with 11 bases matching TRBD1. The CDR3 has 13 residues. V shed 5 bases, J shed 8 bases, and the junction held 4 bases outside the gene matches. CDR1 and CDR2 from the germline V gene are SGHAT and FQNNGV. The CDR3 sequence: CASSRGQGVGYTF. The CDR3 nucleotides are TGTGCCAGCAGCCGGGGACAGGGGGTCGGCTACACCTTC.

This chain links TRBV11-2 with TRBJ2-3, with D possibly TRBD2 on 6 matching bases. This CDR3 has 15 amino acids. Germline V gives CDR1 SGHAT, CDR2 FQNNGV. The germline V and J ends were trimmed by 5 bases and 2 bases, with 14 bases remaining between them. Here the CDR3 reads CASSIRTGDTDTQYF. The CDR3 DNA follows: TGTGCCAGCAGCATACGAACGGGAGACACAGATACGCAGTATTTT.

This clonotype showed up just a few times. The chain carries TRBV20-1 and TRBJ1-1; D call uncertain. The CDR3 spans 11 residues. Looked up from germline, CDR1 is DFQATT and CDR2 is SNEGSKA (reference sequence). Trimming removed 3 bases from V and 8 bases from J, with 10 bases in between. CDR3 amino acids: CSARYGREAFF. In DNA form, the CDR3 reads TGCAGTGCTAGGTACGGGCGGGAAGCTTTCTTT.

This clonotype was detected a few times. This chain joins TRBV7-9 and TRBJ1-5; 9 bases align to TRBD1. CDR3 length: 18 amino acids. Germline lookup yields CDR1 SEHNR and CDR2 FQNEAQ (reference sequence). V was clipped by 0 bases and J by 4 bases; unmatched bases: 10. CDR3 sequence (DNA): TGTGCCAGCAGCTTAGCGCGAACAGGGGGCGAGGGGAATCAGCCCCAGCATTTT. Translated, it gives CASSLARTGGEGNQPQHF. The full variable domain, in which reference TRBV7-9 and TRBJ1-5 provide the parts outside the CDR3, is DTGVSQNPRHKITKRGQNVTFRCDPISEHNRLYWYRQTLGQGPEFLTYFQNEAQLEKSRLLSDRFSAERPKGSFSTLEIQRTEQGDSAMYLCASSLARTGGEGNQPQHFGDGTRLSIL.

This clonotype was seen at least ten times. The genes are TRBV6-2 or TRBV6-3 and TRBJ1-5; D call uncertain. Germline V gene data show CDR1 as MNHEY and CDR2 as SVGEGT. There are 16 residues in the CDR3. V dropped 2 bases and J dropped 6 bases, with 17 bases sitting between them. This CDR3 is CASSYLGRSFGQPQHF. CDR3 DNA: TGTGCCAGCAGTTACCTCGGGAGGTCATTCGGTCAGCCCCAGCATTTT.

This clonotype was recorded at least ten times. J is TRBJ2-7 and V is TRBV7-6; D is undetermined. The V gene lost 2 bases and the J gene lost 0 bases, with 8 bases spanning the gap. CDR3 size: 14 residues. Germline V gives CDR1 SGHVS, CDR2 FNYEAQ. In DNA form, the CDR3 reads TGTGCCAGCAGCTTAATGGGCGGCTCCTACGAGCAGTACTTC. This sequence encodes CASSLMGGSYEQYF.

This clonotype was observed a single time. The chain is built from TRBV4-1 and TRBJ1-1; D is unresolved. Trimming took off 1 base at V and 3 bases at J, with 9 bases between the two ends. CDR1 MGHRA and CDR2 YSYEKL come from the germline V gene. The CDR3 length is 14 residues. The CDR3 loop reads CASSQVMIDTEAFF. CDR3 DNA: TGCGCCAGCAGCCAAGTGATGATAGACACTGAAGCTTTCTTT.

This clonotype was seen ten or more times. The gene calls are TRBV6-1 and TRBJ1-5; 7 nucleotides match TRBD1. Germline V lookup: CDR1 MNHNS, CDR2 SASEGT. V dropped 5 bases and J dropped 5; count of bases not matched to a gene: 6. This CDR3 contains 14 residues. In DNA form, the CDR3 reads TGTGCCAGCAGTAGACAGGGTGGGGATCAGCCCCAGCATTTT. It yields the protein CASSRQGGDQPQHF.

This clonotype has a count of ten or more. The DNA of the CDR3 is TGCGCCAGCAGCCTATTCGGGACTAGCAATGAGCAGTTCTTC. It is translated as CASSLFGTSNEQFF. The genes are TRBV4-1 and TRBJ2-1, with 8 bases lining up with TRBD2. Germline V gene sequence: CDR1 MGHRA, CDR2 YSYEKL. J lost 6 bases, V lost 4 bases, and 5 bases had no gene match. The CDR3 is 14 amino acids.

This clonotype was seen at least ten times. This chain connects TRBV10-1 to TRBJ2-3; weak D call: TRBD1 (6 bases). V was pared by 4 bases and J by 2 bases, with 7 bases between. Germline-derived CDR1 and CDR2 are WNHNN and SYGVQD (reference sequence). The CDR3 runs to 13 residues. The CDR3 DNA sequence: TGCGCCAGCAGTGGGGACAACACAGATACGCAGTATTTT. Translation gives CASSGDNTDTQYF.

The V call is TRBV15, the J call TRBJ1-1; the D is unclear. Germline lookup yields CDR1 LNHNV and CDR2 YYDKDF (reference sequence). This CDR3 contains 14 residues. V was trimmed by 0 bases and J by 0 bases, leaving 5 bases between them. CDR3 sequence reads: CATSRDIMNTEAFF. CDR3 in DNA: TGTGCCACCAGCAGAGATATCATGAACACTGAAGCTTTCTTT. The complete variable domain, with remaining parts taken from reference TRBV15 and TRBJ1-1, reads DAMVIQNPRYQVTQFGKPVTLSCSQTLNHNVMYWYQQKSSQAPKLLFHYYDKDFNNEADTPDNFQSRRPNTSFCFLDIRSPGLGDTAMYLCATSRDIMNTEAFFGQGTRLTVV.

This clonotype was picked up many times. CDR3 sequence reads: CASSGGDSVLYEQYF. DNA of the CDR3: TGTGCCAGCAGTGGGGGGGACAGTGTCCTCTACGAGCAGTACTTC. The J gene is TRBJ2-7, the V gene TRBV27; D possibly matches TRBD1 or TRBD2 (7 bases each). CDR1 and CDR2 (germline): MNHEY, SMNVEV (reference sequence). Trimming took off 5 bases at V and 3 bases at J, with 17 bases between the two ends. The length of the CDR3 is 15 residues.

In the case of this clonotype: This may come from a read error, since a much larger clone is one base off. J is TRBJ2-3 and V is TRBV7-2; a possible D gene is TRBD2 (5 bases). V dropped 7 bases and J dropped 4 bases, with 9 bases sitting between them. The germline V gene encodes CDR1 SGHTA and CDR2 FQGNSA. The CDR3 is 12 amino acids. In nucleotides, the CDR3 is TGTGCCAGCACCCGGGAAGCAGATACGCAGTATTTT. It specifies CASTREADTQYF.

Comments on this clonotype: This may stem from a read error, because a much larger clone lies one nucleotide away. Here the CDR3 reads CASSLEITGGTQYF. CDR3 nucleotides: TGTGCCAGCAGTTTAGAGATCACGGGAGGGACCCAGTACTTC. The chain has TRBV12-3 or TRBV12-4 and TRBJ2-5, with 7 bases lining up with TRBD2. CDR3 length: 14 amino acids. Germline trimming cut 1 base from V and 7 bases from J; bases unmatched to any gene: 6.

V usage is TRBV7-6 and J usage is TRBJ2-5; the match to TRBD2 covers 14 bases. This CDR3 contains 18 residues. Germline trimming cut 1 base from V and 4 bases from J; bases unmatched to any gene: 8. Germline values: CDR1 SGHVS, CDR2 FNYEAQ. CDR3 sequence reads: CASSLVGTSGSYPETQYF. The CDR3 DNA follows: TGTGCCAGCAGCTTAGTTGGGACTAGCGGGAGTTACCCAGAGACCCAGTACTTC.

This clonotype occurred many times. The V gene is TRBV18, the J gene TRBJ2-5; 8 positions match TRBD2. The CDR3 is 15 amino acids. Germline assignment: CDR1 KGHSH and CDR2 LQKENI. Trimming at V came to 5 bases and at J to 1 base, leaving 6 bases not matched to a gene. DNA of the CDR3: TGTGCCAGCTCAATAACTAGCGGATCCCAAGAGACCCAGTACTTC. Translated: CASSITSGSQETQYF.

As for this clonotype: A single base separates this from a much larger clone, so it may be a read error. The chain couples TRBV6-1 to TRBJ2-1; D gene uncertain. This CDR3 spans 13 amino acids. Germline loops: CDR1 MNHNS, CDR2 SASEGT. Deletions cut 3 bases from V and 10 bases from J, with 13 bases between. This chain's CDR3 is CASSDSPAYEQFF. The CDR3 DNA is TGTGCCAGCAGTGATTCTCCAGCCTACGAGCAGTTCTTC.

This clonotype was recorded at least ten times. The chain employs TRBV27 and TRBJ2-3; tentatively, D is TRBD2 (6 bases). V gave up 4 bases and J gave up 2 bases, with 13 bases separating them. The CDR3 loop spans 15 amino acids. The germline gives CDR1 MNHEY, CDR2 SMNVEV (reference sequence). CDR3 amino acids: CASSWDSKNTDTQYF. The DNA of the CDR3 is TGTGCCAGCAGTTGGGACTCTAAGAACACAGATACGCAGTATTTT.

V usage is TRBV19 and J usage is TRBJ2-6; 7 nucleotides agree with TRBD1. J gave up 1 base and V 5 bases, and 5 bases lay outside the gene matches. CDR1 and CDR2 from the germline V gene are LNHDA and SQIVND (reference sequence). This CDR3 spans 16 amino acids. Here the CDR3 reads CASSRRGQSGANVLTF. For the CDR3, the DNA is TGTGCCAGTAGTCGCAGGGGACAGTCTGGGGCCAACGTCCTGACTTTC.

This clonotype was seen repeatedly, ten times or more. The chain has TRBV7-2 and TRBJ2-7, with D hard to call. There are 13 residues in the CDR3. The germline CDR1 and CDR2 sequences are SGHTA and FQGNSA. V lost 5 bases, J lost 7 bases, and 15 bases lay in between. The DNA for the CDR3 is TGTGCCAGCAGCCTTTTAGCCTCACGGGAGCAGTACTTC. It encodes CASSLLASREQYF.

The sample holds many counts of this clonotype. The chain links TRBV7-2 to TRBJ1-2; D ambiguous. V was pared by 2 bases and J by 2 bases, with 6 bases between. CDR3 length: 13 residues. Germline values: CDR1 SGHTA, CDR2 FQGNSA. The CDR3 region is CASSLNPNYGYTF. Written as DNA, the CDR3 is TGTGCCAGCAGCTTAAATCCGAACTATGGCTACACCTTC.

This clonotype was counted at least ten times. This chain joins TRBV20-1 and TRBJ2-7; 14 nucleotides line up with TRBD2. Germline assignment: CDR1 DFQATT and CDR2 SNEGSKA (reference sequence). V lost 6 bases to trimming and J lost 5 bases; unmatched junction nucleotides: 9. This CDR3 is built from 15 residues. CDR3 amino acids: CSATRLAGGPDEQYF. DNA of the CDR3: TGCAGTGCCACCCGACTAGCGGGAGGGCCCGACGAGCAGTACTTC.

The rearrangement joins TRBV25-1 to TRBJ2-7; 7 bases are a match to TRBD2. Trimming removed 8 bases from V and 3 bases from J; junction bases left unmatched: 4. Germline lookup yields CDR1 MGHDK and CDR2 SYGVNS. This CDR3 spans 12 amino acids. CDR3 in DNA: TGTGCCAGCTCAGGACTAGACTACGAGCAGTACTTC. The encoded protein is CASSGLDYEQYF.